This entry is about one T cell receptor beta chain. Trimming took off 4 bases at V and 0 bases at J, with 13 bases between the two ends. The CDR3 is made up of 16 amino acids. This record comes from a study of T cells after yellow fever vaccination. Researchers made TCR cDNA using 5'RACE template switching, and this step added a universal primer site and UMIs. TCRdb used MiXCR to reprocess the 5' RACE reads, holding one entry per CDR3 protein. The table has approximately 580,000 distinct CDR3 sequences, about a sixth seen once. Sequences were derived from PBMCs, sampled 5 days after the first yellow fever vaccination. This chain connects TRBV12-3 or TRBV12-4 to TRBJ2-1; weak D call: TRBD1 (6 bases). This clonotype was sampled from a young man who received the YFV17D yellow fever vaccine. The chain's CDR3 is CASSSTGASSYNEQFF. The CDR3 nucleotides are TGTGCCAGCAGTTCGACAGGCGCTAGCTCCTACAATGAGCAGTTCTTC.